Below, 31 T cell receptor beta chains from the same sample are listed, as sequenced in a study of blood T cell repertoires in COVID-19. Measured with immunoSEQ multiplex PCR; TCRdb has only the in-frame clones, and not every one. This sample carries 30,000 to 35,000 clones, 85% of them seen once, and the ten largest clones take roughly 15%. Sequencing was done on a sample of peripheral blood. The receptors derive from a human donor with acute or convalescent COVID-19. The donor label of this sample is uncertain.

DNA of the CDR3: TGTGCCAGCAGCTTAGGACTAGAGCAAGAGACCCAGTACTTC. It yields the protein CASSLGLEQETQYF. The V call is TRBV7-7, the J call TRBJ2-5; perhaps TRBD2 as D (6 bases). Germline CDR1 reads SSHAT; CDR2 reads FNYEAQ (reference sequence). The CDR3 length is 14 residues. Trimming took 1 base from V and 2 from J, leaving 8 bases between them.

V gene TRBV6-2 or TRBV6-3 combines with J gene TRBJ1-1; unclear D gene. The CDR3 extends over 18 amino acids. Germline V gene data show CDR1 as MNHEY and CDR2 as SVGEGT. V was cut by 0 bases and J by 6 bases, with 23 bases left in between. The CDR3 region has the DNA TGTGCCAGCAGTTACTCGACGGTCCGGCACCCTGAGGCAGCTGAAGCTTTCTTT. Translation: CASSYSTVRHPEAAEAFF.

The CDR3 region has the DNA TGTGCCAGCAGAACTTTTCCCGGGGAGCTGTTTTTT. Its translation is CASRTFPGELFF. The chain recombines TRBV2 with TRBJ2-2, with unresolved D. CDR3 length: 12 residues. With 6 bases removed from V and 6 bases from J, the gap between germline ends came to 8 bases. Germline lookup yields CDR1 SNHLY and CDR2 FYNNEI.

This clone occurred once. The chain uses TRBV28 and TRBJ2-1, with 9 bases aligning to TRBD1. Germline lookup yields CDR1 MDHEN and CDR2 SYDVKM. J was trimmed by 7 bases and V by 6 bases; bases with no gene match: 13. This CDR3 has 16 amino acids. The chain's CDR3 is CASRNVRTGTGNEQFF. CDR3 coding DNA: TGTGCCAGCAGGAACGTTAGGACAGGGACAGGGAATGAGCAGTTCTTC.

The chain joins TRBV11-2 to TRBJ2-2; D is undetermined. Germline V lookup: CDR1 SGHAT, CDR2 FQNNGV. Trimming removed 1 base at V and 5 bases at J, with 11 bases between. This CDR3 has 15 amino acids. CDR3 in amino acids: CASSLGWSATGELFF. The CDR3 DNA reads TGTGCCAGCAGCTTAGGTTGGTCAGCGACCGGGGAGCTGTTTTTT.

This clone was seen a few times. This chain connects TRBV29-1 to TRBJ1-5; TRBD1 aligns across 8 bases. With V trimmed by 7 bases and J by 4 bases, 6 bases remained unmatched. The germline V gene has CDR1 SQVTM and CDR2 ANQGSEA. The CDR3 is made up of 13 amino acids. CDR3 bases: TGCAGCGGGGGGCAGGGGGCGAATCAGCCCCAGCATTTT. As protein: CSGGQGANQPQHF.

The chain has TRBV2 and TRBJ2-1; TRBD2 matches at 8 bases. This CDR3 is 15 amino acids long. Germline V gene data show CDR1 as SNHLY and CDR2 as FYNNEI. Losses at the gene ends were 4 bases for V and 0 bases for J; bases not matched to a gene: 2. The DNA of the CDR3 is TGTGCCAGCAGTGTGGGGACTAGCTCCTACAATGAGCAGTTCTTC. Its protein product is CASSVGTSSYNEQFF.

V gene TRBV3-1 (or the pseudogene TRBV3-2) combines with J gene TRBJ2-2; no clear D gene. Germline values: CDR1 LGHDT, CDR2 YNNKEL (reference sequence). This CDR3 region has 14 residues. The V gene lost 1 base and the J gene lost 3 bases, with 6 bases spanning the gap. The CDR3 region is CASSQAVYTGELFF. Here the CDR3 DNA reads TGTGCCAGCAGCCAAGCGGTGTACACCGGGGAGCTGTTTTTT.

The J gene is TRBJ1-2, the V gene TRBV2; TRBD1 aligns across 7 bases. The junction had 18 bases not matched to a gene; V was cut back by 7 bases and J by 1 base. Looked up from germline, CDR1 is SNHLY and CDR2 is FYNNEI. The CDR3 runs 18 residues. The DNA of the CDR3 is TGTGCCAGCAAGAGACAGGGATTTCTCCGAAGATTTAACTATGGCTACACCTTC. Encoded protein: CASKRQGFLRRFNYGYTF.

The chain employs TRBV3-1 (or the pseudogene TRBV3-2) and TRBJ1-2, with D possibly matching TRBD1 (6 bases). Trimming shortened V by 2 bases and J by 7 bases, and 20 bases separated the two germline ends. This CDR3 spans 16 amino acids. CDR1 is LGHDT and CDR2 is YNNKEL in the germline V gene (reference sequence). CDR3 sequence: CASSQPSTGSTGGYTF. For the CDR3, the DNA is TGTGCCAGCAGCCAACCAAGTACAGGGAGTACTGGTGGCTACACCTTC.

V and J are TRBV5-1 and TRBJ2-4, with D maybe TRBD1 (6 bases). The CDR3 covers 16 residues. CDR1 SGHRS and CDR2 YFSETQ come from the germline V gene. Trimming stripped 0 bases from V and 4 bases from J, with 14 bases between. CDR3 in DNA: TGCGCCAGCAGCTTGGACGGGACATCCCCAAAAAACATTCAGTACTTC. Amino acids: CASSLDGTSPKNIQYF.

The chain joins TRBV7-2 to TRBJ2-1, with 16 bases identical to TRBD2. V dropped 4 bases and J dropped 9; count of bases not matched to a gene: 3. CDR1 and CDR2 (germline): SGHTA, FQGNSA. CDR3 length equals 15 residues. The CDR3 spells CASSWGLAGGAEQFF. DNA of the CDR3: TGTGCCAGCAGCTGGGGACTAGCGGGAGGGGCTGAGCAGTTCTTC.

This chain uses TRBV2 with TRBJ1-1; no reliable D call. In germline, CDR1 is SNHLY, CDR2 FYNNEI. V was pared by 7 bases and J by 1 base, with 13 bases between. The CDR3 runs to 14 residues. The CDR3 here is CASTGGTTNTEAFF. CDR3 in DNA: TGTGCCAGCACGGGAGGCACTACGAACACTGAAGCTTTCTTT.

The chain carries TRBV30 and TRBJ1-4; maybe TRBD1 (6 bases). V lost 3 bases, J lost 2 bases, and 10 bases lay in between. The CDR3 extends over 14 amino acids. Germline CDR1 and CDR2: GTSNPN and SVGIG (reference sequence). The CDR3 DNA follows: TGTGCCTGGAGAGAGGGGGTGACTAATGAAAAACTGTTTTTT. As protein: CAWREGVTNEKLFF.

A single count supports this clone. The genes are TRBV11-2 and TRBJ2-1, with TRBD1 identical over 10 bases. V gave up 5 bases and J gave up 6 bases; unmatched junction bases: 7. The germline gives CDR1 SGHAT, CDR2 FQNNGV. The CDR3 extends over 15 amino acids. CDR3 amino acids: CASSHDRGLGNEQFF. The CDR3 DNA sequence: TGTGCCAGCAGCCACGACAGGGGGCTCGGCAATGAGCAGTTCTTC.

The rearrangement uses TRBV6-2 or TRBV6-3 and TRBJ2-4; TRBD2 agrees at 14 bases. V was pared by 2 bases and J by 6 bases, with 3 bases of the junction left unmatched. The CDR3 consists of 16 residues. CDR1 is MNHEY, CDR2 SVGEGT, per germline. The CDR3 spells CASSYGLAGGLNIQYF. CDR3 nucleotides: TGTGCCAGCAGTTACGGACTAGCGGGAGGCTTAAACATTCAGTACTTC.

This chain uses TRBV4-1 with TRBJ2-3, with 9 bases identical to TRBD1. This CDR3 comprises 15 residues. The V gene's germline CDR1 is MGHRA and CDR2 YSYEKL. With 5 bases clipped from V and 3 bases from J, the junction kept 6 bases outside the gene matches. The CDR3 DNA reads TGCGCCAGCAGCTTCCCCGGGACAGGGACAGATACGCAGTATTTT. Translation gives CASSFPGTGTDTQYF.

This clone was detected a few times. This rearrangement joins TRBV10-3 to TRBJ1-1; the match to TRBD1 covers 8 bases. V trimming: 5 bases; J trimming: 4 bases; junction bases outside the gene matches: 9. The length of the CDR3 is 15 residues. CDR1 and CDR2 from the germline V gene are ENHRY and SYGVKD. CDR3 sequence reads: CAISWTGRSATEAFF. DNA of the CDR3: TGTGCCATCAGTTGGACAGGGCGATCAGCCACTGAAGCTTTCTTT.

The chain employs TRBV7-2 and TRBJ1-6; D may be TRBD1 (5 bases). The V end lost 5 bases, the J end lost 10 bases, and 9 bases lay between the germline ends. This CDR3 has 12 amino acids. CDR1 and CDR2 (germline): SGHTA, FQGNSA. The CDR3 protein is CASSPSGSPLHF. CDR3 nucleotide sequence: TGTGCCAGCAGCCCTTCAGGGTCACCCCTCCACTTT.

The chain combines TRBV5-5 with TRBJ1-1; 7 bases are shared with TRBD1. CDR3 size: 15 residues. V lost 0 bases and J lost 2; bases outside the gene matches: 4. The germline gives CDR1 SGHKS, CDR2 YYEKEE (reference sequence). This CDR3 reads CASSLAGTANTEAFF. The CDR3 region has the DNA TGTGCCAGCAGCTTGGCAGGGACAGCCAACACTGAAGCTTTCTTT.

The sample holds one count of this clone. J is TRBJ1-2 and V is TRBV27, with 8 bases that match TRBD1. Trimming took 5 bases from V and 6 from J; bases not matched to a gene: 5. This CDR3 is built from 13 residues. Germline assignment: CDR1 MNHEY and CDR2 SMNVEV (reference sequence). CDR3 bases: TGTGCCAGCAGTCCCATGGGACAGGATGGCTACACCTTC. Amino acids: CASSPMGQDGYTF.

This clone was found a few times. The chain uses TRBV12-3 or TRBV12-4 and TRBJ1-2; possible D gene TRBD1, 6 bases. Trimming removed 5 bases at V and 8 bases at J, with 15 bases between. The CDR3 consists of 13 residues. The CDR3 DNA reads as TGTGCCAGCAGTAAGCTTAGGGGGAGCGGCTACACCTTC. This sequence encodes CASSKLRGSGYTF.

The CDR3 loop is CASSDRVEAFF. The DNA for the CDR3 is TGTGCCAGCAGCGACAGGGTGGAAGCTTTCTTT. The J gene is TRBJ1-1, the V gene TRBV6-2 or TRBV6-3; 7 nucleotides agree with TRBD1. Germline values: CDR1 MNHEY, CDR2 SVGEGT. This CDR3 spans 11 amino acids. V was clipped by 6 bases and J by 8 bases; unmatched bases: 3.

V and J are TRBV30 and TRBJ1-1; possible D gene TRBD1, 5 bases. In germline, CDR1 is GTSNPN, CDR2 SVGIG (reference sequence). The CDR3 has 16 amino acids. The V and J ends lost 0 bases and 1 base respectively, with 15 bases between them. CDR3 coding DNA: TGTGCCTGGAGTGTATTAGGCCCGGGGGGGAACACTGAAGCTTTCTTT. Translation gives CAWSVLGPGGNTEAFF.

The chain employs TRBV12-3 or TRBV12-4 and TRBJ2-5; D not resolved. This CDR3 is 13 amino acids long. V lost 2 bases to trimming and J lost 3 bases, with 7 bases between them. CDR3 sequence: CASSLRVKETQYF. DNA of the CDR3: TGTGCCAGCAGTTTAAGAGTAAAAGAGACCCAGTACTTC.

The chain couples TRBV5-8 to TRBJ2-1, with D unresolved. Germline CDR1 is SGHTS and CDR2 is YDEGEE. The V end was cut by 2 bases, the J end by 8 bases, with 20 bases between. This CDR3 comprises 16 residues. CDR3 sequence: CASSFARQLTMDEQFF. The CDR3 DNA sequence: TGTGCCAGCAGCTTTGCGCGGCAGCTTACGATGGATGAGCAGTTCTTC.

The gene calls are TRBV10-1 and TRBJ1-1; D is unclear. CDR3 length equals 12 residues. From germline, CDR1 is WNHNN and CDR2 SYGVQD (reference sequence). Trimming stripped 4 bases from V and 4 bases from J, with 7 bases between. The CDR3 DNA reads as TGCGCCAGCAGTGGGAGCGGCACTGAAGCTTTCTTT. It yields the protein CASSGSGTEAFF.

The chain is built from TRBV4-1 and TRBJ1-1; 7 bases are a match to TRBD1. The CDR3 covers 15 residues. V trimming: 5 bases; J trimming: 1 base; junction bases outside the gene matches: 7. From germline, CDR1 is MGHRA and CDR2 YSYEKL. The CDR3 DNA follows: TGCGCCAGCAGCTACCAGGGGACAGCGAACACTGAAGCTTTCTTT. Encoded protein: CASSYQGTANTEAFF.

J is TRBJ2-2 and V is TRBV11-3; D remains unclear. Germline V gene lookup returns CDR1 SGHNT and CDR2 YENEEA. This CDR3 has 14 residues. V gave up 0 bases and J gave up 5 bases, with 7 bases separating them. The CDR3: CASSLDSQTGELFF. DNA of the CDR3: TGTGCCAGCAGCTTAGACTCCCAGACCGGGGAGCTGTTTTTT.

The rearrangement joins TRBV7-8 to TRBJ2-3; 7 bases agree with TRBD1. Germline lookup yields CDR1 SGHVS and CDR2 FQNEAQ. J gave up 4 bases and V 6 bases, and 1 base lay outside the gene matches. This CDR3 spans 12 amino acids. DNA for the CDR3: TGTGCCAGCAGAACAGGGGCAGATACGCAGTATTTT. Residues: CASRTGADTQYF.

This rearrangement joins TRBV10-3 to TRBJ1-6; D not resolved. Germline CDR1 ENHRY, CDR2 SYGVKD. Trimming left V 11 bases short and J 7 bases short, with 18 bases between. The CDR3 spans 14 residues. CDR3 loop: CAGSGGQANSPLHF. The CDR3 DNA sequence: TGTGCCGGGAGTGGCGGGCAAGCGAATTCACCCCTCCACTTT.